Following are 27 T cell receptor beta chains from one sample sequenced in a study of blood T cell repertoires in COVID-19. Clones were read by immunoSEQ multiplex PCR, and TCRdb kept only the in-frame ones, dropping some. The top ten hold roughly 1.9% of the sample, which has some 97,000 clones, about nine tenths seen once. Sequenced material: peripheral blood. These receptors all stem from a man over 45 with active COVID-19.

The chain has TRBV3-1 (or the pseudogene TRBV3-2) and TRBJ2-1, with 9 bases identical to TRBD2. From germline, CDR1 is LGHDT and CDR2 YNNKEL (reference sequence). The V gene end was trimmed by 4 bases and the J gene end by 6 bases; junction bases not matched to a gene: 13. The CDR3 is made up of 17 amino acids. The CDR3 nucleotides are TGTGCCAGCAGCCCTACCCTTAGCGGGGGCCGGCCCAATGAGCAGTTCTTC. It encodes CASSPTLSGGRPNEQFF.

CDR3 sequence (DNA): TGCGCCAGCAGCAAGACGGGACTAGCGGGGGAGGGAGAGACCCAGTACTTC. It translates to CASSKTGLAGEGETQYF. The chain uses TRBV5-1 and TRBJ2-5; 14 nucleotides agree with TRBD2. Germline CDR1 is SGHRS and CDR2 is YFSETQ. The V segment lost 4 bases and the J segment 4 bases; nucleotides outside the gene matches: 9. This CDR3 is built from 17 residues.

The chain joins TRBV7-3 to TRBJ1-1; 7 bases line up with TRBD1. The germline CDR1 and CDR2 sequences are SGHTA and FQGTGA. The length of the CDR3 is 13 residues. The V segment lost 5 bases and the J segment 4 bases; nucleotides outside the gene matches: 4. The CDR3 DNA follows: TGTGCCAGCAGCGCCTCAGGGGGCACTGAAGCTTTCTTT. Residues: CASSASGGTEAFF.

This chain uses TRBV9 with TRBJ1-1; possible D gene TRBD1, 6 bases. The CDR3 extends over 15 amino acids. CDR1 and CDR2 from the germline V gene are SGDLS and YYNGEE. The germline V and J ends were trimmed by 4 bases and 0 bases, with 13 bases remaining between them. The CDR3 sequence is CASSPRQVMNTEAFF. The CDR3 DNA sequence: TGTGCCAGCAGCCCCCGACAGGTTATGAACACTGAAGCTTTCTTT.

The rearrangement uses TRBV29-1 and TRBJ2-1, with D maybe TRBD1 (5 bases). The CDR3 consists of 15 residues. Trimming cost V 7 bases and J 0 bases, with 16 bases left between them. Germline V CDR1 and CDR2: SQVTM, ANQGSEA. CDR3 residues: CSANTDSYSYNEQFF. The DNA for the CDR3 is TGCAGCGCCAACACCGACAGTTACTCCTACAATGAGCAGTTCTTC.

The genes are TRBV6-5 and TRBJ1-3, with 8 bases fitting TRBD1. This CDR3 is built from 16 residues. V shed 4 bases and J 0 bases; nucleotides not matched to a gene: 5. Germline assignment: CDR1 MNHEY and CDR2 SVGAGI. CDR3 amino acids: CASSLGQGVSGNTIYF. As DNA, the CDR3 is TGTGCCAGCAGTTTAGGACAGGGTGTCTCTGGAAACACCATATATTTT.

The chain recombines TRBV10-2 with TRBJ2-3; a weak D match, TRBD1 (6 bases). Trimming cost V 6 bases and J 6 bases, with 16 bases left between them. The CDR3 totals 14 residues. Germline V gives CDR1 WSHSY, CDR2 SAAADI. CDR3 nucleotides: TGCGCCAGCAGCCGACAGGTTTCGTTTGATACGCAGTATTTT. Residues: CASSRQVSFDTQYF.

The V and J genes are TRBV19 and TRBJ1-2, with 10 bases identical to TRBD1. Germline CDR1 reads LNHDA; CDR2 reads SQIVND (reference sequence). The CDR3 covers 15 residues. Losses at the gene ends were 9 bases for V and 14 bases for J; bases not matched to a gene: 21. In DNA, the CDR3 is TGTGCCAGCTTATTCCCGACAGGGGGCGCGGAAGACATGACCTTC. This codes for CASLFPTGGAEDMTF. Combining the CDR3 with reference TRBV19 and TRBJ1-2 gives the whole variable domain DGGITQSPKYLFRKEGQNVTLSCEQNLNHDAMYWYRQDPGQGLRLIYYSQIVNDFQKGDIAEGYSVSREKKESFPLTVTSAQKNPTAFYLCASLFPTGGAEDMTFGSGTRLTVV.

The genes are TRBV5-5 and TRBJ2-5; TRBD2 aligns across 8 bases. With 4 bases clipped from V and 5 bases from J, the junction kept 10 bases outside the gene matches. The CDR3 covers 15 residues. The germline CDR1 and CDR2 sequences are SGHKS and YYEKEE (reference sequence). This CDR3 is CASSPGAGAGETQYF. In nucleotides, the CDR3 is TGTGCCAGCAGCCCGGGAGCGGGGGCCGGGGAGACCCAGTACTTC.

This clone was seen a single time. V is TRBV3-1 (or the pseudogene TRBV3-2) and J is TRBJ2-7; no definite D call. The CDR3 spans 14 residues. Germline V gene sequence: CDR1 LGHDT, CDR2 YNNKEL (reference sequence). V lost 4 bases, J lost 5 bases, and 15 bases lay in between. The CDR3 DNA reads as TGTGCCAGCAGCCTTACCCTAGTTGTCAACGAGCAGTACTTC. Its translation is CASSLTLVVNEQYF.

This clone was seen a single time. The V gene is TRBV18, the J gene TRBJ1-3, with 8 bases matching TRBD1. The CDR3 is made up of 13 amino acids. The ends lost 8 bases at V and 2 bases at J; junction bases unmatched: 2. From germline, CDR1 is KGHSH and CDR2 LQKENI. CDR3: CASQGQAGNTIYF. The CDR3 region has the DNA TGTGCCAGCCAGGGACAGGCTGGAAACACCATATATTTT.

The CDR3 here is CASSEVRDRDKNYGYTF. The CDR3 nucleotides read TGTGCCAGCAGTGAAGTACGGGACAGGGATAAGAACTATGGCTACACCTTC. V gene TRBV6-1 combines with J gene TRBJ1-2; 9 bases are a match to TRBD1. Germline CDR1 MNHNS, CDR2 SASEGT. The CDR3 is made up of 17 amino acids. Trimming cost V 1 base and J 2 bases; bases outside gene matches: 8.

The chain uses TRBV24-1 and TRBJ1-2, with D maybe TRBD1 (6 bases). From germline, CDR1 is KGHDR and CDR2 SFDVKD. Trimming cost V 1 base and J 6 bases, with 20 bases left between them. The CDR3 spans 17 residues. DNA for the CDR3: TGTGCCACCAGTGATTTCCAATTCAGGGGCGGTAAGCATGGCTACACCTTC. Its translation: CATSDFQFRGGKHGYTF.

CDR3 coding DNA: TGTGCCAGCAGTGAAGGCGGGACAGGGAGGGAAAAACTGTTTTTT. Its protein is CASSEGGTGREKLFF. This rearrangement joins TRBV2 to TRBJ1-4; TRBD1 matches at 9 bases. The CDR3 has 15 residues. The V gene end was trimmed by 1 base and the J gene end by 8 bases; junction bases not matched to a gene: 5. CDR1 is SNHLY, CDR2 FYNNEI, per germline.

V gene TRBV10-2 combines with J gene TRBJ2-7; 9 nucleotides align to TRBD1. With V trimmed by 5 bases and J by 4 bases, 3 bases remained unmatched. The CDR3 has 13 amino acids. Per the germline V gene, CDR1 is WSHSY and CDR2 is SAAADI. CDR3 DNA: TGCGCCAGCAGTCCGACAGGGGGATACGAGCAGTACTTC. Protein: CASSPTGGYEQYF.

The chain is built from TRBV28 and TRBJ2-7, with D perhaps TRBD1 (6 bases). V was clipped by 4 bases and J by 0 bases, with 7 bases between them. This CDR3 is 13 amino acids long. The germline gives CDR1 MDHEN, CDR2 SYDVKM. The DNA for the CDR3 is TGTGCCAGCAGTTCAGGGGTCTCCTACGAGCAGTACTTC. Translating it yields CASSSGVSYEQYF.

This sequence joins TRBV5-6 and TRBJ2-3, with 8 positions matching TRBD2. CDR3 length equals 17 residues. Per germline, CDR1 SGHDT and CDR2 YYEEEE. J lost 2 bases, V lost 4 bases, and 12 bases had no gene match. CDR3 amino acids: CASSISIRGGITDTQYF. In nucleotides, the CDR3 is TGTGCCAGCAGCATCTCTATACGGGGGGGCATCACAGATACGCAGTATTTT.

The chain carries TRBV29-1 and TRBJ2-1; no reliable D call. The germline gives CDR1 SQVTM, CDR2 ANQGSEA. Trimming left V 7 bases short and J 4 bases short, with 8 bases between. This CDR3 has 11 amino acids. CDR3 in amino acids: CSATEYNEQFF. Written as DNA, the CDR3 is TGCAGCGCGACGGAGTACAATGAGCAGTTCTTC.

The CDR3: CASSRGGYNEQFF. CDR3 DNA sequence: TGTGCCAGCAGCAGGGGGGGGTACAATGAGCAGTTCTTC. V gene TRBV11-3 combines with J gene TRBJ2-1, with D tentatively TRBD2 (7 bases). The CDR3 runs to 13 residues. Trimming left V 5 bases short and J 4 bases short, with 9 bases between. CDR1 SGHNT and CDR2 YENEEA come from the germline V gene.

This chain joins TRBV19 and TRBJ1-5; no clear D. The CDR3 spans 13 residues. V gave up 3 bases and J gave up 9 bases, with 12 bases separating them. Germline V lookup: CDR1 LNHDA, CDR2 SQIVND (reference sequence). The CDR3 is CASSMAVLWPQHF. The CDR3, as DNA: TGTGCCAGTAGTATGGCCGTTTTATGGCCCCAGCATTTT.

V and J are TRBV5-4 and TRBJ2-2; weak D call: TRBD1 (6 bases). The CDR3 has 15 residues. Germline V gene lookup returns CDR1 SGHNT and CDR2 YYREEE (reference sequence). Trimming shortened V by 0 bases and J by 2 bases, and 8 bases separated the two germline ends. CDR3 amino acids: CASSLGTVNTGELFF. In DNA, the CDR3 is TGTGCCAGCAGCTTGGGGACAGTTAACACCGGGGAGCTGTTTTTT. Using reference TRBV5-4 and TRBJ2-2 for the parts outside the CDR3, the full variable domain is ETGVTQSPTHLIKTRGQQVTLRCSSQSGHNTVSWYQQALGQGPQFIFQYYREEENGRGNFPPRFSGLQFPNYSSELNVNALELDDSALYLCASSLGTVNTGELFFGEGSRLTVL.

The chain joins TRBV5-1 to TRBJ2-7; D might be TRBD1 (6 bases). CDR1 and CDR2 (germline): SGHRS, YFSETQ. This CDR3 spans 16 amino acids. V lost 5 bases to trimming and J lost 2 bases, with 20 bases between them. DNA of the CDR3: TGCGCCAGCAGGGGAGACGGACAGCGACGGGCCTACGAGCAGTACGTC. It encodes CASRGDGQRRAYEQYV.

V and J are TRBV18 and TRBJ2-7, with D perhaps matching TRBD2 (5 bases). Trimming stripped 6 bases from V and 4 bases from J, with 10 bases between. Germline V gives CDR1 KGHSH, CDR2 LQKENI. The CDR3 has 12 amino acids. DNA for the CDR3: TGTGCCAGCTCCCCGGACTCGTACGAGCAGTACGTC. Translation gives CASSPDSYEQYV.

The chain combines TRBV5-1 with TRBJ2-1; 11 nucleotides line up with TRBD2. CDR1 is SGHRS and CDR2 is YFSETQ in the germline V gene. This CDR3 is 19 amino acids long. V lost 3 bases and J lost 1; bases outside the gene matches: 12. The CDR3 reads CASSSVGASGRSSYNEQFF. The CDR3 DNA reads TGCGCCAGCAGCTCGGTTGGGGCTAGCGGGAGGTCTTCCTACAATGAGCAGTTCTTC.

CDR3 loop: CASSPSSGVGVISNQPQHF. As DNA, the CDR3 is TGTGCCAGCAGCCCCTCCTCAGGGGTAGGCGTTATAAGCAATCAGCCCCAGCATTTT. This sequence joins TRBV7-8 and TRBJ1-5, with D perhaps TRBD1 (6 bases). Germline V gene data show CDR1 as SGHVS and CDR2 as FQNEAQ. CDR3 length: 19 amino acids. Trimming stripped 5 bases from V and 1 base from J, with 24 bases between.

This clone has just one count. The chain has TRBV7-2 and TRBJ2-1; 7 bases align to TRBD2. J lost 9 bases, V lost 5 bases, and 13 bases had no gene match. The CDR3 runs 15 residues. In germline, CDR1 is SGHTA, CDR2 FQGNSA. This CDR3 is CASSESGVGRAEQFF. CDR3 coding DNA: TGTGCCAGCAGCGAAAGCGGGGTTGGCCGGGCTGAGCAGTTCTTC. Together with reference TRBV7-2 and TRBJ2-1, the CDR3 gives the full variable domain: GAGVSQSPSNKVTEKGKDVELRCDPISGHTALYWYRQSLGQGLEFLIYFQGNSAPDKSGLPSDRFSAERTGGSVSTLTIQRTQQEDSAVYLCASSESGVGRAEQFFGPGTRLTVL.

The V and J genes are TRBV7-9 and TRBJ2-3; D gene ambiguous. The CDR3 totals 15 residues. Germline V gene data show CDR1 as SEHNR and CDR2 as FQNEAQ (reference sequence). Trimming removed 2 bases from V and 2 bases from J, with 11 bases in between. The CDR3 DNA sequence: TGTGCCAGCAGCTTACCCCCGACTCCCACAGATACGCAGTATTTT. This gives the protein CASSLPPTPTDTQYF.